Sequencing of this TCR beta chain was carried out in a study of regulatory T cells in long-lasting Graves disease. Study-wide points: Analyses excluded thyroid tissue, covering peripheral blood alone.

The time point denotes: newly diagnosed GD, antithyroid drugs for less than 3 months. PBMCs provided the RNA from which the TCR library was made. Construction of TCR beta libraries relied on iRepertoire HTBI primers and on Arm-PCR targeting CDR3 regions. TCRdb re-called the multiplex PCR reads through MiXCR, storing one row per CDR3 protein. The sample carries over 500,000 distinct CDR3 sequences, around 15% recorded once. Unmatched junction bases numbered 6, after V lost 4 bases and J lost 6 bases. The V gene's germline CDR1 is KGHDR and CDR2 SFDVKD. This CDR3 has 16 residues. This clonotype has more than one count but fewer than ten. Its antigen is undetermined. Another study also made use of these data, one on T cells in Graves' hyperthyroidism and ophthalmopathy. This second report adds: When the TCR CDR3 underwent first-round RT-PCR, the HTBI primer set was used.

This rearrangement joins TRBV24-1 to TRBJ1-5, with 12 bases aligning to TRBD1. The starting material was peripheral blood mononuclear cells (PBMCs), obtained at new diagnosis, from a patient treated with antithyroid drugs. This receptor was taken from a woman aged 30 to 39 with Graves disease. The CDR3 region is CATSDSGTGGGQPQHF. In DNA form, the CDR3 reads TGTGCCACCAGTGACTCGGGGACAGGGGGCGGTCAGCCCCAGCATTTT.